This TCR beta chain was retrieved from a study of control samples from healthy donors and cancer patients. The protocol was immunoSEQ multiplex PCR, while the TCRdb copy is restricted to in-frame clones and leaves out a portion. The sample comprises 65,000 to 100,000 clones, approximately 87% of which are singletons, and roughly 20% rests with the top ten. This CDR3 is built from 15 residues. Germline V gives CDR1 GTSNPN, CDR2 SVGIG (reference sequence). V lost 3 bases and J 0 bases, leaving 12 bases between the germline ends. V gene TRBV30 combines with J gene TRBJ1-3; D remains ambiguous. Material for sequencing was blood. The TCR was taken from a man aged 45-65 years in good health. The CDR3 DNA sequence: TGTGCCTGGAGAGAAGGGAGTGACTCTGGAAACACCATATATTTT. Encoded protein: CAWREGSDSGNTIYF.